This TCR beta chain is from a study of T cell responses to AZD1222 COVID-19 vaccine. Regarding this clone: Its target is unknown.

Findings of the study overall: The donor cohort was predominantly white British with a female majority, and clonal diversity may have been underestimated.

The CDR3 is 17 amino acids. Trimming took 8 bases from V and 1 from J; bases not matched to a gene: 7. In germline, CDR1 is LGHDT, CDR2 YNNKEL (reference sequence). Profiling relied on immunoSEQ multiplex PCR, and the TCRdb table lists in-frame clones only, not all of them. This table holds 90,000 to 120,000 clones, around nine tenths found once. The chain carries TRBV3-1 (or the pseudogene TRBV3-2) and TRBJ2-2; TRBD2 aligns across 13 bases. The origin of this receptor is an adult in good health. The source material was peripheral blood, sampled on day 0 of AZD1222 vaccination. This CDR3 is CASSRLAGGLNTGELFF. CDR3 coding DNA: TGTGCCAGCTCACGACTAGCGGGGGGCCTGAACACCGGGGAGCTGTTTTTT.